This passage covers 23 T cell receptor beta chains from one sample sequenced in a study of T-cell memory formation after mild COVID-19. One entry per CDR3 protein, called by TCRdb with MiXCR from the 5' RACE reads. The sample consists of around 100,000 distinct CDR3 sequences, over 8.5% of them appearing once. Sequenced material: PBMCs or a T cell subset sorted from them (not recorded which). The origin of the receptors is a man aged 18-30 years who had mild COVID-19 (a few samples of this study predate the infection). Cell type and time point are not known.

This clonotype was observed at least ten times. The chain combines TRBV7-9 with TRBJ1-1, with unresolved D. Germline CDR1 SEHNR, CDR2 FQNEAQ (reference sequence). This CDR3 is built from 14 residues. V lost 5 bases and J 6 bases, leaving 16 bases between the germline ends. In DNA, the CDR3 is TGTGCCAGCAGCCGACACGATCCTTGGGCTGAAGCTTTCTTT. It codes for CASSRHDPWAEAFF.

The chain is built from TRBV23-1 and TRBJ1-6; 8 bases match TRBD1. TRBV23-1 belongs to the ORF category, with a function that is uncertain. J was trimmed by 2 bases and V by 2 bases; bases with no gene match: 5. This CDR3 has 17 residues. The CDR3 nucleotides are TGCGCCAGCAGTCAAACCAGACAGGGGACCTATAATTCACCCCTCCACTTT. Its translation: CASSQTRQGTYNSPLHF.

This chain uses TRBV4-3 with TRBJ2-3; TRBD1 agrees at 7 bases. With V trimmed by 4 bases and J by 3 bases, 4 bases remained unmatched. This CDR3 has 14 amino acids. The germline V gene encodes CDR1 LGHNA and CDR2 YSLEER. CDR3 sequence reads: CASSPNRGTDTQYF. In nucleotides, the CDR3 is TGCGCCAGCAGCCCAAACAGGGGAACAGATACGCAGTATTTT.

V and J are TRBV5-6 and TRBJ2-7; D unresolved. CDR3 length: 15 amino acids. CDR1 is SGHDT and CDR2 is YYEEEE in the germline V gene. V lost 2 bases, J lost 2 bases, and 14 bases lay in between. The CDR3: CASSFGRMATYEQYF. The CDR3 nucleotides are TGTGCCAGCAGCTTTGGACGGATGGCTACCTACGAGCAGTACTTC.

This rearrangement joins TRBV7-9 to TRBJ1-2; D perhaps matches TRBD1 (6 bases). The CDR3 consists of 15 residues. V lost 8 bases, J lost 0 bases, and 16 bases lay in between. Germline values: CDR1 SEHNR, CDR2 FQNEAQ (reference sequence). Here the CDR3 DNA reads TGTGCCAGCGCCTCGGGGGCCCGTTCTAACTATGGCTACACCTTC. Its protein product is CASASGARSNYGYTF.

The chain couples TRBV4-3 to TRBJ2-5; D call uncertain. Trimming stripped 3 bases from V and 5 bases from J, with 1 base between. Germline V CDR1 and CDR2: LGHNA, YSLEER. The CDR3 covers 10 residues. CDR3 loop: CASSQETQYF. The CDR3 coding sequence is TGCGCCAGCAGCCAGGAGACCCAGTACTTC.

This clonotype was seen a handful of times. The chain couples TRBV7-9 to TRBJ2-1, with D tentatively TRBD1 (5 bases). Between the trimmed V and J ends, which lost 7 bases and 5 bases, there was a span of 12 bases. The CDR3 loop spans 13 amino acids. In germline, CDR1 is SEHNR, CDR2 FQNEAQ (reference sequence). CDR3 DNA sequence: TGTGCCAGCATCCCTTCAGGGCACAATGAGCAGTTCTTC. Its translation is CASIPSGHNEQFF. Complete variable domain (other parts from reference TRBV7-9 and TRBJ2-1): DTGVSQNPRHKITKRGQNVTFRCDPISEHNRLYWYRQTLGQGPEFLTYFQNEAQLEKSRLLSDRFSAERPKGSFSTLEIQRTEQGDSAMYLCASIPSGHNEQFFGPGTRLTVL.

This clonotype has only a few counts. CDR3 DNA: TGTGCCAGCAGGCCTTGGGGACAGGGGGAGATAGATACGCAGTATTTT. Its translation is CASRPWGQGEIDTQYF. The rearrangement links TRBV12-3 or TRBV12-4 to TRBJ2-3; TRBD1 matches at 11 bases. Trimming removed 6 bases from V and 5 bases from J; junction bases left unmatched: 10. This CDR3 spans 16 amino acids.

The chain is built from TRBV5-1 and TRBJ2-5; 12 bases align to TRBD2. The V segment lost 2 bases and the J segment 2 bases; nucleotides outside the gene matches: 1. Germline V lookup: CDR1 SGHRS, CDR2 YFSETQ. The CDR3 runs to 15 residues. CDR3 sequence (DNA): TGCGCCAGCAGCTTACTAGCGGGGGGACAAGAGACCCAGTACTTC. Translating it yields CASSLLAGGQETQYF. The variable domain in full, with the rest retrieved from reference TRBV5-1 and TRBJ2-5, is KAGVTQTPRYLIKTRGQQVTLSCSPISGHRSVSWYQQTPGQGLQFLFEYFSETQRNKGNFPGRFSGRQFSNSRSEMNVSTLELGDSALYLCASSLLAGGQETQYFGPGTRLLVL.

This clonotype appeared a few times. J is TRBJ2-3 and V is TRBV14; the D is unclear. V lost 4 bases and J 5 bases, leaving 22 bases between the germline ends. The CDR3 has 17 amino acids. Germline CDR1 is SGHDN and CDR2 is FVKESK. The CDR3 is CASSPRRADLHRDTQYF. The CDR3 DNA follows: TGTGCCAGCAGCCCCCGCCGGGCCGATCTCCATAGAGATACGCAGTATTTT.

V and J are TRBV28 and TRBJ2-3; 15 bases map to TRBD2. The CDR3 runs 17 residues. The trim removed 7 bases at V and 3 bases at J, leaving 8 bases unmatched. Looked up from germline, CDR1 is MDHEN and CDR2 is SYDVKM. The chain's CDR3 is CASKPGLAGGGTDTQYF. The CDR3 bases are TGTGCCAGCAAACCGGGACTAGCGGGGGGAGGTACAGATACGCAGTATTTT.

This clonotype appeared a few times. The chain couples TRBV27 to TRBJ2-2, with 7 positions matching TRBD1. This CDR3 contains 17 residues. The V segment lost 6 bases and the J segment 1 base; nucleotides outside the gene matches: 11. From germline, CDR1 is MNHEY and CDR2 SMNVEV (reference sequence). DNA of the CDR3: TGTGCCAGCAGCCGACTCGACAGGGTTGGGAACACCGGGGAGCTGTTTTTT. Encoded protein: CASSRLDRVGNTGELFF.

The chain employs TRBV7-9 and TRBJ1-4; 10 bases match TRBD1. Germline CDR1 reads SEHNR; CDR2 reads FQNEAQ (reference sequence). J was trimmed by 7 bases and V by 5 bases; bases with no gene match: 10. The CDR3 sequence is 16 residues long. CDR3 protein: CASSTRTGGRIEKLFF. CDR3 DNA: TGTGCCAGCAGCACCCGGACAGGGGGTCGGATTGAAAAACTGTTTTTT.

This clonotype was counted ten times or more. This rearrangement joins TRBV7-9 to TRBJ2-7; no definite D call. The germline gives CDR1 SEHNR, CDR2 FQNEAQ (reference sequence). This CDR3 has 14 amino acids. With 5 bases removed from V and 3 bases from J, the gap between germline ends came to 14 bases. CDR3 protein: CASSLTGSGYEQYF. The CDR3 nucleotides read TGTGCCAGCAGCCTGACGGGCTCAGGCTACGAGCAGTACTTC.

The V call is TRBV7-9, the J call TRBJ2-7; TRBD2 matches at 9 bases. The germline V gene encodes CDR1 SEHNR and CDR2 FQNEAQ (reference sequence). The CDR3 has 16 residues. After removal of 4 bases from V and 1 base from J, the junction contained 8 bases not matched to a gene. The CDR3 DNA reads TGTGCCAGCAGCTGGTTGGCTAGCGGGGATTCCTACGAGCAGTACTTC. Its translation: CASSWLASGDSYEQYF. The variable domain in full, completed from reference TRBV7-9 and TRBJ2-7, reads DTGVSQNPRHKITKRGQNVTFRCDPISEHNRLYWYRQTLGQGPEFLTYFQNEAQLEKSRLLSDRFSAERPKGSFSTLEIQRTEQGDSAMYLCASSWLASGDSYEQYFGPGTRLTVT.

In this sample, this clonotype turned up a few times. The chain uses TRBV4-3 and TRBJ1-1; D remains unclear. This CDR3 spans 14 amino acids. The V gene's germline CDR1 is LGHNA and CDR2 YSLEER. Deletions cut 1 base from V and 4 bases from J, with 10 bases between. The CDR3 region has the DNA TGCGCCAGCAGCCAAGGGAGGGTGGGCACTGAAGCTTTCTTT. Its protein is CASSQGRVGTEAFF.

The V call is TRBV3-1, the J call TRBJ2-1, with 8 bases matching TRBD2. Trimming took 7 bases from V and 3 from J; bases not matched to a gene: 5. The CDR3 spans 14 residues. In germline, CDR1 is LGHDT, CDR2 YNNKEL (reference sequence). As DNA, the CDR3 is TGTGCCAGCAACGGGGGGGCCTTCTACAATGAGCAGTTCTTC. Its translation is CASNGGAFYNEQFF.

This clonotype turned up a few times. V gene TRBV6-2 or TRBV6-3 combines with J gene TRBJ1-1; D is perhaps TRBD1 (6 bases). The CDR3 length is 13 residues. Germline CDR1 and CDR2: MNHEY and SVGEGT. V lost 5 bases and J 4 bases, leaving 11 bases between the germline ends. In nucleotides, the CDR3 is TGTGCCAGCAGTCAGGGGAAGATCACTGAAGCTTTCTTT. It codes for CASSQGKITEAFF.

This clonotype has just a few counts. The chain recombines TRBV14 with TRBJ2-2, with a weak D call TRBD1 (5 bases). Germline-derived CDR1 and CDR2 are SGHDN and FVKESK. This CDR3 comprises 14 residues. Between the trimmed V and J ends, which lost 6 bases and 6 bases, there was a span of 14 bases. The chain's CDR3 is CASRPTGLAGELFF. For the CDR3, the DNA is TGTGCCAGCAGGCCCACAGGATTAGCCGGGGAGCTGTTTTTT. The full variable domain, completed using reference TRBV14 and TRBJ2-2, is EAGVTQFPSHSVIEKGQTVTLRCDPISGHDNLYWYRRVMGKEIKFLLHFVKESKQDESGMPNNRFLAERTGGTYSTLKVQPAELEDSGVYFCASRPTGLAGELFFGEGSRLTVL.

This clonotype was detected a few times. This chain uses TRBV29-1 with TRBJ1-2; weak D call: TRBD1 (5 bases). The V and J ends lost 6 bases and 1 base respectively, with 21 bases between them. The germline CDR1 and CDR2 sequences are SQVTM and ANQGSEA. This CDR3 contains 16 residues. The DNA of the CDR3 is TGCAGCGTCGACGGGACGGCTACCACCCTTAACTATGGCTACACCTTC. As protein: CSVDGTATTLNYGYTF.

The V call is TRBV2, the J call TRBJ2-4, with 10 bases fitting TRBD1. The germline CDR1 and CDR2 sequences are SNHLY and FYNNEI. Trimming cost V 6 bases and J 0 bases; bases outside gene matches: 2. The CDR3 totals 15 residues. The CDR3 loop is CASSGTGVAKNIQYF. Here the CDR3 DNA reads TGTGCCAGCAGCGGGACAGGGGTAGCCAAAAACATTCAGTACTTC.

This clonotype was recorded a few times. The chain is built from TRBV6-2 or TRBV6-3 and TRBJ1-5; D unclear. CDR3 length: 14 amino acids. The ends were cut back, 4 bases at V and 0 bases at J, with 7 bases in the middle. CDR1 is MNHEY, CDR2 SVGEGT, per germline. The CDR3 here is CASSSGHSNQPQHF. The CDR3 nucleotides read TGTGCCAGCAGTTCCGGCCATAGCAATCAGCCCCAGCATTTT.

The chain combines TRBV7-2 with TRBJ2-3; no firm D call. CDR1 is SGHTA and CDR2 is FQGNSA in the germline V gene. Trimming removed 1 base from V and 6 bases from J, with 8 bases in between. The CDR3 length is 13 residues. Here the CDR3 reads CASSLVGPDTQYF. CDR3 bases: TGTGCCAGCAGCTTAGTTGGGCCGGATACGCAGTATTTT.